What follows is one T cell receptor beta chain and its context. The antigen is not known. The V and J ends lost 4 bases and 5 bases respectively, with 8 bases between them. The CDR3 extends over 12 amino acids. Germline lookup yields CDR1 LNHDA and CDR2 SQIVND (reference sequence). After 5'RACE with constant-segment primers, TCR alpha and TCR beta cDNA libraries carrying sample barcodes and UMIs were obtained. TCRdb processed the 5' RACE reads anew with MiXCR; each CDR3 protein has one entry. The sample contains around 180,000 distinct CDR3 sequences, approximately 18% of which appear only once. This entry is derived from a study of T-cell memory formation after mild COVID-19. Study outcomes and limitations: Most CD4+ clones that shrank were in CM and EM, while CD8+ ones turned up in EMRA. Later expanders leaned CD4+, whereas day 15 to 85 contracting clones were balanced CD4/CD8. Second-wave clones reaching peak frequency on day 37 lacked confirmed SARS-CoV-2 specificity.

Sequenced input: PBMCs or a T cell subset sorted from them (not recorded which). J is TRBJ1-2 and V is TRBV19; D perhaps matches TRBD1 (6 bases). The source is a man between 18 and 29 years old who had mild COVID-19 (a few samples of this study predate the infection). Cell type and time point are not known. The CDR3, as DNA: TGTGCCAGTAGTAACCAGGGGTATGGCTACACCTTC. Its translation: CASSNQGYGYTF. Full variable domain (rest looked up from reference TRBV19 and TRBJ1-2): DGGITQSPKYLFRKEGQNVTLSCEQNLNHDAMYWYRQDPGQGLRLIYYSQIVNDFQKGDIAEGYSVSREKKESFPLTVTSAQKNPTAFYLCASSNQGYGYTFGSGTRLTVV.